A single TCR beta chain is shown here with its context. This specimen comes from a study of immune evolution from preneoplasia to lung adenocarcinoma. Germline V CDR1 and CDR2: GTSNPN, SVGIG (reference sequence). The CDR3 has 15 residues. Trimming left V 0 bases short and J 6 bases short, with 15 bases between. Clones were sequenced by immunoSEQ multiplex PCR, and TCRdb holds only the in-frame ones, with some missing. The table records approximately 6,700 clones, roughly four fifths of them present only once. This chain links TRBV30 with TRBJ1-5; the D gene is possibly TRBD1 (6 bases). What was sequenced was FFPE minimally invasive lung adenocarcinoma tissue. This clonotype was obtained from a person aged 60 to 80 with lung adenocarcinoma. The CDR3 nucleotides read TGTGCCTGGAGTGTACAGGGTGCTGCGGGTCAGCCCCAGCATTTT. It translates to CAWSVQGAAGQPQHF.